This T cell receptor (beta chain) came from a study of shared clonotypes between healthy human individuals. Every donor was a Caucasian adult from Nashville, Tennessee. Germline lookup yields CDR1 LNHDA and CDR2 SQIVND (reference sequence). V was trimmed by 3 bases and J by 1 base, leaving 10 bases between them. The length of the CDR3 is 15 residues. Using immunoSEQ multiplex PCR, the repertoire was profiled, and TCRdb retains in-frame clones only, with some absent. This table holds under 750,000 clones, around 77% found once. The chain carries TRBV19 and TRBJ1-3; tentatively, D is TRBD1 (5 bases). The source of this sequence is a woman in her twenties or thirties in good health. Sequenced material: memory CD4+ T cells sorted from blood. As to subset: CD45RA-negative fraction. The CDR3 sequence is CASSIIGQSGNTIYF. CDR3 nucleotides: TGTGCCAGTAGTATTATCGGACAATCTGGAAACACCATATATTTT.